The 29 T cell receptor beta chains below come from one sample, sequenced in a study of blood T cell repertoires in COVID-19. Profiling relied on immunoSEQ multiplex PCR, and the TCRdb table lists in-frame clones only, not all of them. Of roughly 67,000 clones listed, less than 90% are singletons. The sequencing input was peripheral blood. The receptor source for this set is a man aged 45 to 65 with active COVID-19.

There are a few counts of this clone. The V gene is TRBV7-2, the J gene TRBJ2-2; no clear D gene. The CDR3 runs to 14 residues. Germline CDR1 is SGHTA and CDR2 is FQGNSA. The ends were cut back, 5 bases at V and 1 base at J, with 8 bases in the middle. The CDR3 loop is CASSLDRNTGELFF. CDR3 nucleotide sequence: TGTGCCAGCAGCCTTGATAGGAACACCGGGGAGCTGTTTTTT.

The chain recombines TRBV7-9 with TRBJ2-7; D possibly corresponds to TRBD1 (5 bases). Germline-derived CDR1 and CDR2 are SEHNR and FQNEAQ (reference sequence). The CDR3 extends over 13 amino acids. V lost 5 bases and J 3 bases, leaving 11 bases between the germline ends. Here the CDR3 reads CASSPTGNYEQYF. For the CDR3, the DNA is TGTGCCAGCAGCCCAACAGGTAACTACGAGCAGTACTTC.

This chain joins TRBV6-5 and TRBJ1-5; a weak D match, TRBD1 (5 bases). V lost 0 bases and J 6 bases, leaving 9 bases between the germline ends. This CDR3 is built from 14 residues. Germline V lookup: CDR1 MNHEY, CDR2 SVGAGI. CDR3 in DNA: TGTGCCAGCAGTTACTCGCTCGGGGGTCAGCCCCAGCATTTT. Protein: CASSYSLGGQPQHF.

The chain combines TRBV7-9 with TRBJ1-2, with 11 bases identical to TRBD1. Germline trimming cut 5 bases from V and 6 bases from J; bases unmatched to any gene: 8. Germline V gene sequence: CDR1 SEHNR, CDR2 FQNEAQ (reference sequence). The length of the CDR3 is 15 residues. DNA for the CDR3: TGTGCCAGCAGCCTAGGGATGGGACAGGGGGATGGCTACACCTTC. It specifies CASSLGMGQGDGYTF.

This chain uses TRBV5-8 with TRBJ1-4; no definite D call. CDR1 is SGHTS and CDR2 is YDEGEE in the germline V gene. CDR3 length: 14 residues. The germline V and J ends were trimmed by 6 bases and 3 bases, with 12 bases remaining between them. This chain's CDR3 is CASTRRGANEKLFF. The CDR3, as DNA: TGTGCCAGCACTCGGCGGGGTGCTAATGAAAAACTGTTTTTT.

The chain is built from TRBV14 and TRBJ2-5; TRBD2 aligns across 8 bases. This CDR3 has 17 residues. CDR1 is SGHDN and CDR2 is FVKESK in the germline V gene. Trimming removed 5 bases from V and 2 bases from J; junction bases left unmatched: 13. For the CDR3, the DNA is TGTGCCAGCAGCGGACTAGCCGGTTTAACCTCACAAGAGACCCAGTACTTC. This translates into CASSGLAGLTSQETQYF.

The chain has TRBV27 and TRBJ1-4; the match to TRBD1 covers 10 bases. Germline V lookup: CDR1 MNHEY, CDR2 SMNVEV (reference sequence). This CDR3 contains 16 residues. V trimming: 6 bases; J trimming: 8 bases; junction bases outside the gene matches: 12. The CDR3 DNA reads TGTGCCAGCAGCAAAGCGACAGGGGGCCCCCTGGAAAAACTGTTTTTT. This gives the protein CASSKATGGPLEKLFF.

This rearrangement joins TRBV9 to TRBJ2-1; 7 nucleotides match TRBD1. The CDR3 spans 16 residues. The V segment lost 0 bases and the J segment 8 bases; nucleotides outside the gene matches: 11. CDR1 and CDR2 from the germline V gene are SGDLS and YYNGEE. CDR3 loop: CASSVATGQSNDEQFF. Written as DNA, the CDR3 is TGTGCCAGCAGCGTAGCTACGGGACAGTCTAATGATGAGCAGTTCTTC.

The rearrangement uses TRBV7-8 and TRBJ1-3, with D uncertain. With 1 base removed from V and 2 bases from J, the gap between germline ends came to 15 bases. The germline V gene encodes CDR1 SGHVS and CDR2 FQNEAQ. This CDR3 comprises 17 residues. CDR3 sequence: CASSLDRVPGPGNTIYF. For the CDR3, the DNA is TGTGCCAGCAGCTTAGATCGGGTCCCCGGTCCTGGAAACACCATATATTTT.

The chain recombines TRBV4-2 with TRBJ2-2, with D maybe TRBD1 (6 bases). The CDR3 runs to 17 residues. V was trimmed by 1 base and J by 4 bases, leaving 16 bases between them. The germline CDR1 and CDR2 sequences are LGHNA and YNFKEQ. CDR3 region: CASSQVETGQSTGELFF. For the CDR3, the DNA is TGTGCCAGCAGCCAAGTTGAGACGGGACAATCCACCGGGGAGCTGTTTTTT.

In its sample, this clone was seen once. The chain recombines TRBV5-5 with TRBJ2-3; D unresolved. V shed 1 base and J shed 4 bases, with 10 bases lying between them. Germline CDR1 and CDR2: SGHKS and YYEKEE (reference sequence). The CDR3 is made up of 14 amino acids. CDR3: CASSLTLSSDTQYF. The CDR3, as DNA: TGTGCCAGCAGCTTGACCCTTAGTTCAGATACGCAGTATTTT.

This chain links TRBV5-5 with TRBJ2-1, with 11 positions matching TRBD2. J lost 2 bases, V lost 3 bases, and 4 bases had no gene match. The CDR3 contains 16 residues. Per germline, CDR1 SGHKS and CDR2 YYEKEE (reference sequence). CDR3 amino acids: CASSSLAGGTYNEQFF. CDR3 coding DNA: TGTGCCAGCAGCTCCTTAGCGGGAGGGACCTACAATGAGCAGTTCTTC.

This clone was recorded once. The rearrangement joins TRBV5-6 to TRBJ2-5; D not certain. The CDR3 has 13 residues. Trimming removed 0 bases at V and 2 bases at J, with 5 bases between. Germline V gives CDR1 SGHDT, CDR2 YYEEEE. In nucleotides, the CDR3 is TGTGCCAGCAGCTTGGGAGCACAAGAGACCCAGTACTTC. It encodes CASSLGAQETQYF. The full variable domain, in which reference TRBV5-6 and TRBJ2-5 provide the parts outside the CDR3, is DAGVTQSPTHLIKTRGQQVTLRCSPKSGHDTVSWYQQALGQGPQFIFQYYEEEERQRGNFPDRFSGHQFPNYSSELNVNALLLGDSALYLCASSLGAQETQYFGPGTRLLVL.

The chain carries TRBV5-5 and TRBJ2-3, with 9 bases aligning to TRBD1. In germline, CDR1 is SGHKS, CDR2 YYEKEE (reference sequence). The CDR3 contains 15 residues. V shed 0 bases, J shed 4 bases, and the junction held 3 bases outside the gene matches. The CDR3 nucleotides are TGTGCCAGCAGCTTGGGTACAGGGGGCGCAGATACGCAGTATTTT. Its protein is CASSLGTGGADTQYF.

This clone was seen more than once but under ten times. The genes are TRBV13 and TRBJ2-5; possibly TRBD2 for D (7 bases). CDR1 PRHDT and CDR2 FYEKMQ come from the germline V gene (reference sequence). V shed 5 bases and J shed 0 bases, with 22 bases lying between them. The CDR3 has 18 amino acids. CDR3 bases: TGTGCCAGCAGCCTAGCCGCCTGGGGGGGCGAAAACCAAGAGACCCAGTACTTC. Protein product: CASSLAAWGGENQETQYF.

This clone appeared a few times. The V and J genes are TRBV29-1 and TRBJ1-1; the match to TRBD1 covers 7 bases. J gave up 1 base and V 7 bases, and 9 bases lay outside the gene matches. Per the germline V gene, CDR1 is SQVTM and CDR2 is ANQGSEA. The CDR3 runs 14 residues. CDR3 region: CSARGGRRNTEAFF. The DNA of the CDR3 is TGCAGCGCAAGAGGGGGCCGGAGGAACACTGAAGCTTTCTTT.

The chain couples TRBV5-1 to TRBJ1-5, with D possibly TRBD1 on 6 matching bases. The length of the CDR3 is 15 residues. Germline V gene lookup returns CDR1 SGHRS and CDR2 YFSETQ. Trimming shortened V by 0 bases and J by 3 bases, and 10 bases separated the two germline ends. Written as DNA, the CDR3 is TGCGCCAGCAGCTTGGACGCAGGGGTCAATCAGCCCCAGCATTTT. Its translation: CASSLDAGVNQPQHF.

DNA of the CDR3: TGTGCCAACACTAAGGCCCTAGCGTCATACAATGAGCAGTTCTTC. Protein: CANTKALASYNEQFF. The chain carries TRBV25-1 and TRBJ2-1, with D perhaps matching TRBD2 (6 bases). The CDR3 contains 15 residues. Deletions cut 10 bases from V and 4 bases from J, with 20 bases between. Germline CDR1 MGHDK, CDR2 SYGVNS.

This chain uses TRBV27 with TRBJ2-7, with D perhaps matching TRBD2 (6 bases). V dropped 1 base and J dropped 6 bases, with 10 bases sitting between them. The CDR3 extends over 13 amino acids. Germline CDR1 and CDR2: MNHEY and SMNVEV (reference sequence). The CDR3 region is CASSLWRAGEQYF. CDR3 nucleotides: TGTGCCAGCAGTTTATGGAGGGCAGGCGAGCAGTACTTC.

The chain combines TRBV2 with TRBJ2-2, with TRBD1 as a possible D gene (5 bases). Trimming took 5 bases from V and 3 from J, leaving 10 bases between them. The CDR3 spans 14 residues. The germline gives CDR1 SNHLY, CDR2 FYNNEI. The CDR3 region has the DNA TGTGCCAGCAGTATTAAAGGGGACACCGGGGAGCTGTTTTTT. Amino acid sequence: CASSIKGDTGELFF.

The chain links TRBV27 to TRBJ2-2, with TRBD1 as a possible D gene (5 bases). The CDR3 totals 16 residues. In germline, CDR1 is MNHEY, CDR2 SMNVEV (reference sequence). V dropped 3 bases and J dropped 1 base, with 12 bases sitting between them. CDR3 DNA: TGTGCCAGCAGTTTCCCCGGACACTGGAACACCGGGGAGCTGTTTTTT. Its protein is CASSFPGHWNTGELFF.

This chain uses TRBV7-9 with TRBJ2-2; possible D gene TRBD2, 6 bases. The ends were cut back, 1 base at V and 5 bases at J, with 14 bases in the middle. This CDR3 is built from 16 residues. Germline V gene lookup returns CDR1 SEHNR and CDR2 FQNEAQ (reference sequence). The CDR3 DNA reads TGTGCCAGCAGCTTAGGCGGAGTCGCGGGGACCGGGGAGCTGTTTTTT. Amino acid sequence: CASSLGGVAGTGELFF.

The rearrangement links TRBV7-2 to TRBJ2-1; D is unresolved. This CDR3 region has 11 residues. The germline V and J ends were trimmed by 0 bases and 10 bases, with 4 bases remaining between them. The germline gives CDR1 SGHTA, CDR2 FQGNSA. This CDR3 is CASSLAQEQFF. The DNA for the CDR3 is TGTGCCAGCAGCTTAGCACAAGAGCAGTTCTTC.

This clone was found once. The CDR3 bases are TGTGCCACGAGGGATACAGGGGGCCAATCCCCCAATAACTACGAGCAGTACTTC. Its protein is CATRDTGGQSPNNYEQYF. J is TRBJ2-7 and V is TRBV10-3; 9 bases line up with TRBD1. Losses at the gene ends were 10 bases for V and 3 bases for J; bases not matched to a gene: 22. The CDR3 extends over 18 amino acids. Germline lookup yields CDR1 ENHRY and CDR2 SYGVKD.

This clone was counted a few times. The gene calls are TRBV6-6 and TRBJ1-3; 8 bases are shared with TRBD1. The CDR3 length is 16 residues. CDR1 and CDR2 from the germline V gene are MNHNY and SVGAGI (reference sequence). The V gene end was trimmed by 6 bases and the J gene end by 8 bases; junction bases not matched to a gene: 15. DNA of the CDR3: TGTGCCAGCAGCATGGGGGGCGGCAGGGGGCTTGACACCATATATTTT. Its translation is CASSMGGGRGLDTIYF.

The rearrangement links TRBV2 to TRBJ2-3, with TRBD2 identical over 10 bases. With V trimmed by 7 bases and J by 5 bases, 9 bases remained unmatched. CDR3 length: 15 residues. Germline CDR1 and CDR2: SNHLY and FYNNEI. CDR3 amino acids: CASTLAGVTIDTQYF. The CDR3 nucleotides are TGTGCCAGCACTCTAGCGGGGGTTACCATAGATACGCAGTATTTT.

The CDR3: CASSEGVYYGYTF. DNA for the CDR3: TGTGCCAGCTCCGAGGGGGTTTACTATGGCTACACCTTC. The genes are TRBV18 and TRBJ1-2; possibly TRBD1 for D (6 bases). CDR3 length: 13 amino acids. From germline, CDR1 is KGHSH and CDR2 LQKENI. Trimming removed 6 bases at V and 3 bases at J, with 11 bases between.

The genes are TRBV19 and TRBJ1-1; D possibly corresponds to TRBD1 (5 bases). V lost 3 bases, J lost 3 bases, and 8 bases lay in between. The CDR3 totals 13 residues. Germline CDR1 LNHDA, CDR2 SQIVND (reference sequence). The CDR3 spells CASSITRDTEAFF. CDR3 coding DNA: TGTGCCAGTAGTATTACCAGGGACACTGAAGCTTTCTTT.

The chain joins TRBV9 to TRBJ2-5, with 7 bases aligning to TRBD2. Germline CDR1 reads SGDLS; CDR2 reads YYNGEE. V lost 0 bases, J lost 6 bases, and 5 bases stayed unmatched. The CDR3 has 14 residues. In nucleotides, the CDR3 is TGTGCCAGCAGCGTAGCGGGAGGTGGAAAGACCCAGTACTTC. Its translation is CASSVAGGGKTQYF.